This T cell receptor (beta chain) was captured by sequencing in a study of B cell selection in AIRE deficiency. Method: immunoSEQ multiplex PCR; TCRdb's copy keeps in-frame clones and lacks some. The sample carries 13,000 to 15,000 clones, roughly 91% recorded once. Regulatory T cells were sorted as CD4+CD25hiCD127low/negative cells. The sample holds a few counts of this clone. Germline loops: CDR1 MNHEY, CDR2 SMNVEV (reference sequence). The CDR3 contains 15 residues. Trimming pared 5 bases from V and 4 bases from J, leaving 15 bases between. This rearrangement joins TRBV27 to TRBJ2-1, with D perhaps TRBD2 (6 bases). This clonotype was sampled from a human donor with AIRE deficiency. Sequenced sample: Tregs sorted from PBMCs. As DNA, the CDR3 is TGTGCCAGCAGTCCCCGTGATAGCGGTTACAATGAGCAGTTCTTC. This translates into CASSPRDSGYNEQFF.